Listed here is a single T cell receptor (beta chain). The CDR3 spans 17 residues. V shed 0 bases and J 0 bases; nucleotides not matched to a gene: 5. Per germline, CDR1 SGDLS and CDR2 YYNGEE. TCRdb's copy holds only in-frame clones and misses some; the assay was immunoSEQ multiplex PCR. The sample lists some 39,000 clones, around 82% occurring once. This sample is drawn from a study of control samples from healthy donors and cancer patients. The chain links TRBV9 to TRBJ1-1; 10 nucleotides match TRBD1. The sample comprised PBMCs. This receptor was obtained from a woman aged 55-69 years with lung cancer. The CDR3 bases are TGTGCCAGCAGCGTAGGACAGGGGGCCGCTATGAACACTGAAGCTTTCTTT. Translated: CASSVGQGAAMNTEAFF.